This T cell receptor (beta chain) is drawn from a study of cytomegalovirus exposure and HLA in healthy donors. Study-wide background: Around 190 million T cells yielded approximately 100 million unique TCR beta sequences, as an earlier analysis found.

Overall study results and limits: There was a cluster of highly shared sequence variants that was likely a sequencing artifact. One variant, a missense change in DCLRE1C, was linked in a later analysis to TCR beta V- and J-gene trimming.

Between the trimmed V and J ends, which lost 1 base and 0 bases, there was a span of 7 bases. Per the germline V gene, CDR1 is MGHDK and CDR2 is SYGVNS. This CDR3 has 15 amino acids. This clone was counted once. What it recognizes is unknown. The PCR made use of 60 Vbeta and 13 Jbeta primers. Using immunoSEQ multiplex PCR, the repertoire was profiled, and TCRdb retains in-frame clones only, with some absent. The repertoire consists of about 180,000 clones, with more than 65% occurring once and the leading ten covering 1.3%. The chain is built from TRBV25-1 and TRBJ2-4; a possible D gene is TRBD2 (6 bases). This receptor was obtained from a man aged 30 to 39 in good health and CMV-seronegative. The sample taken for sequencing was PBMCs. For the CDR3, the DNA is TGTGCCAGCAGTGAATCGGGGGTAGCCAAAAACATTCAGTACTTC. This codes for CASSESGVAKNIQYF.